This T cell receptor beta chain stems from a study of cytomegalovirus exposure and HLA in healthy donors. This CDR3 is built from 15 residues. Germline V CDR1 and CDR2: SGDLS, YYNGEE. V was trimmed by 2 bases and J by 0 bases, leaving 12 bases between them. The primer mix had 60 Vbeta and 13 Jbeta primers. Data came from immunoSEQ multiplex PCR; TCRdb stores just in-frame clones and leaves some out. The repertoire consists of approximately 190,000 clones, with more than 65% occurring once and the leading ten covering around 6%. Sequences were obtained from PBMCs. The origin of this receptor is a woman aged 30 to 39 in good health and CMV-seropositive. The rearrangement joins TRBV9 to TRBJ2-7; tentative D call: TRBD2 (5 bases). In nucleotides, the CDR3 is TGTGCCAGCAGCGTGGGAGTGGCAGTCTCCTACGAGCAGTACTTC. Amino acids: CASSVGVAVSYEQYF.